One and the same sample provided the 32 T cell receptor beta chains below, sequenced in a study of OX40 agonist ivuxolimab in advanced cancers. Sequencing was performed with immunoSEQ multiplex PCR; in TCRdb, only in-frame clones are kept and a portion is missing. The table lists about 30,000 clones, 79% of them singletons. Sequenced material: CD4+ or CD8+ T cells sorted from blood, taken in a trial of the OX40 agonist ivuxolimab. The receptors derive from an adult with an advanced solid tumor such as melanoma, head and neck, liver or kidney cancer.

The chain recombines TRBV19 with TRBJ2-6; a possible D gene is TRBD2 (5 bases). This CDR3 has 15 amino acids. Trimming cost V 6 bases and J 0 bases, with 9 bases left between them. In germline, CDR1 is LNHDA, CDR2 SQIVND (reference sequence). The CDR3 protein is CASRDGGSGANVLTF. DNA for the CDR3: TGTGCCAGTAGGGACGGAGGCTCTGGGGCCAACGTCCTGACTTTC.

This clone was seen more than once but under ten times. The V and J genes are TRBV5-4 and TRBJ2-2; 10 bases are a match to TRBD2. The CDR3 extends over 17 amino acids. Trimming cost V 3 bases and J 9 bases; bases outside gene matches: 14. Germline V gene sequence: CDR1 SGHNT, CDR2 YYREEE (reference sequence). CDR3 amino acids: CASSYPPSGGQGRELFF. The CDR3 DNA reads TGTGCCAGCAGCTACCCCCCTAGCGGGGGTCAGGGTAGGGAGCTGTTTTTT.

The rearrangement uses TRBV7-9 and TRBJ2-7, with D unresolved. This CDR3 region has 13 residues. CDR1 and CDR2 from the germline V gene are SEHNR and FQNEAQ (reference sequence). V was shortened by 6 bases and J by 3 bases, with 12 bases between the two germline ends. The CDR3 DNA reads as TGTGCCAGCAGTCCCGCAACAGACTACGAGCAGTACTTC. Residues: CASSPATDYEQYF. Drawing the rest from reference TRBV7-9 and TRBJ2-7, the complete variable domain is DTGVSQNPRHKITKRGQNVTFRCDPISEHNRLYWYRQTLGQGPEFLTYFQNEAQLEKSRLLSDRFSAERPKGSFSTLEIQRTEQGDSAMYLCASSPATDYEQYFGPGTRLTVT.

The V call is TRBV7-6, the J call TRBJ2-5, with 14 bases lining up with TRBD2. The J call may be in error: the DNA end matches TRBJ2-7 better. Germline V lookup: CDR1 SGHVS, CDR2 FNYEAQ. CDR3 length: 16 amino acids. The CDR3 nucleotides are TGTGCCAGCAGCATGGGACTAGCGGGGGAGACCTACGAGCAGTACTTC. Residues: CASSMGLAGETYEQYF.

V is TRBV28 and J is TRBJ2-7; no reliable D call. The germline CDR1 and CDR2 sequences are MDHEN and SYDVKM. The CDR3 covers 14 residues. V lost 0 bases and J lost 4, with 10 bases in between. CDR3 bases: TGTGCCAGCAGTTTATGGGATAATACTTACGAGCAGTACTTC. Translating it yields CASSLWDNTYEQYF.

V usage is TRBV11-2 and J usage is TRBJ1-6; D gene unclear. The V end lost 5 bases, the J end lost 6 bases, and 11 bases lay between the germline ends. Germline lookup yields CDR1 SGHAT and CDR2 FQNNGV. This CDR3 region has 14 residues. CDR3: CASSPYVGNSPLHF. The CDR3 DNA reads as TGTGCCAGCAGCCCCTACGTGGGTAATTCACCCCTCCACTTT.

This clone turned up a few times. V usage is TRBV15 and J usage is TRBJ1-2; 10 bases line up with TRBD1. There are 15 residues in the CDR3. Germline CDR1 reads LNHNV; CDR2 reads YYDKDF (reference sequence). V lost 3 bases to trimming and J lost 7 bases; unmatched junction nucleotides: 8. The CDR3 protein is CATSRRQGAQGGYTF. CDR3 in DNA: TGTGCCACCAGCAGGCGACAGGGGGCGCAGGGTGGCTACACCTTC.

The genes are TRBV28 and TRBJ1-5; D possibly corresponds to TRBD1 (5 bases). Germline CDR1 is MDHEN and CDR2 is SYDVKM. The ends were cut back, 8 bases at V and 7 bases at J, with 18 bases in the middle. The CDR3 contains 14 residues. CDR3 sequence: CASLLGGDTQPQHF. The CDR3 nucleotides are TGTGCCAGCCTCTTGGGGGGGGATACGCAGCCCCAGCATTTT.

This sequence joins TRBV5-1 and TRBJ2-2; D remains ambiguous. Trimming removed 2 bases at V and 8 bases at J, with 7 bases between. The germline CDR1 and CDR2 sequences are SGHRS and YFSETQ. CDR3 size: 12 residues. The CDR3 region has the DNA TGCGCCAGCAGCTTTTGGGTAGGGGAGCTGTTTTTT. Protein: CASSFWVGELFF.

The J gene is TRBJ1-5, the V gene TRBV7-8; 7 bases are shared with TRBD1. Per the germline V gene, CDR1 is SGHVS and CDR2 is FQNEAQ. The CDR3 is 14 residues long. V lost 6 bases and J lost 8; bases outside the gene matches: 10. The CDR3 sequence: CASSFRGGREPQHF. The CDR3 region has the DNA TGTGCCAGCAGTTTTCGAGGGGGCCGGGAGCCCCAGCATTTT.

Comment on this clone: One junction end does not reproduce the germline sequence, and a read error may be involved. This sequence joins TRBV7-9 and TRBJ1-4; 11 bases are shared with TRBD1. From germline, CDR1 is SEHNR and CDR2 FQNEAQ (reference sequence). The CDR3 is 16 residues long. In DNA form, the CDR3 reads TGTGCCAGCAGCATAGCGCACGGGACAGGGGGTGAAAAACTGTTTTTT. Its translation is CASSIAHGTGGEKLFF.

CDR3 sequence (DNA): TGCGCCAGCAGCTTGGCCGGGACCTACAATGAGCAGTTCTTC. Protein sequence: CASSLAGTYNEQFF. The J gene is TRBJ2-1, the V gene TRBV5-1; D perhaps matches TRBD2 (5 bases). Per germline, CDR1 SGHRS and CDR2 YFSETQ. The CDR3 has 14 amino acids. V was shortened by 0 bases and J by 2 bases, with 6 bases between the two germline ends. The variable domain in full, completed from reference TRBV5-1 and TRBJ2-1, reads KAGVTQTPRYLIKTRGQQVTLSCSPISGHRSVSWYQQTPGQGLQFLFEYFSETQRNKGNFPGRFSGRQFSNSRSEMNVSTLELGDSALYLCASSLAGTYNEQFFGPGTRLTVL.

The J gene is TRBJ2-2, the V gene TRBV10-1, with D possibly being TRBD1 (6 bases). The CDR3 totals 14 residues. V was clipped by 3 bases and J by 5 bases, with 10 bases between them. Germline CDR1 is WNHNN and CDR2 is SYGVQD (reference sequence). The CDR3 here is CASSDRGGTGELFF. The CDR3 DNA is TGCGCCAGCAGTGACAGGGGTGGGACCGGGGAGCTGTTTTTT.

The chain carries TRBV6-5 and TRBJ1-3; a possible D gene is TRBD1 (5 bases). Trimming stripped 11 bases from V and 0 bases from J, with 11 bases between. This CDR3 spans 13 amino acids. Germline assignment: CDR1 MNHEY and CDR2 SVGAGI. CDR3 DNA sequence: TGTGCCGTACTAGGGACCTCTGGAAACACCATATATTTT. Encoded protein: CAVLGTSGNTIYF.

This chain joins TRBV28 and TRBJ1-5; 8 nucleotides align to TRBD1. The CDR3 spans 16 residues. V trimming: 6 bases; J trimming: 4 bases; junction bases outside the gene matches: 11. Germline V gene data show CDR1 as MDHEN and CDR2 as SYDVKM. CDR3 sequence: CASRIRRTGKNQPQHF. For the CDR3, the DNA is TGTGCCAGCAGAATACGGCGGACAGGGAAAAATCAGCCCCAGCATTTT.

This chain links TRBV18 with TRBJ1-6; 8 nucleotides line up with TRBD1. The CDR3 length is 14 residues. CDR1 KGHSH and CDR2 LQKENI come from the germline V gene. Trimming took 4 bases from V and 8 from J; bases not matched to a gene: 4. The CDR3, as DNA: TGTGCCAGCTCACTGGGACAGGAGTATTCACCCCTCCACTTT. Protein product: CASSLGQEYSPLHF.

J is TRBJ1-6 and V is TRBV11-2; maybe TRBD1 (5 bases). This CDR3 has 14 residues. The germline CDR1 and CDR2 sequences are SGHAT and FQNNGV. Trimming pared 0 bases from V and 9 bases from J, leaving 9 bases between. CDR3 sequence (DNA): TGTGCCAGCAGCTTAGAAACAGGATTTTCACCCCTCCACTTT. This codes for CASSLETGFSPLHF.

V usage is TRBV11-2 and J usage is TRBJ2-3, with D possibly matching TRBD2 (6 bases). Per the germline V gene, CDR1 is SGHAT and CDR2 is FQNNGV. Trimming stripped 2 bases from V and 6 bases from J, with 15 bases between. This CDR3 has 15 amino acids. The CDR3 region is CASSLSDSGSDTQYF. The CDR3 bases are TGTGCCAGCAGCTTATCAGACAGCGGGTCGGATACGCAGTATTTT.

This clone occurred a few times. The chain combines TRBV21-1 with TRBJ2-6; the table's D call, TRBD1, has no DNA check behind it. TRBV21-1 is designated a pseudogene. The CDR3 has 13 amino acids. CDR3 DNA sequence: TGTGCCAGCAGCAGTTCAGGGGCCAACGTCCTGACTTTC. Its translation is CASSSSGANVLTF.

CDR3 sequence reads: CASSLTSGGAYEQYF. The CDR3, as DNA: TGTGCCAGCAGTTTGACTAGCGGGGGGGCATACGAGCAGTACTTC. The chain carries TRBV7-2 and TRBJ2-7, with TRBD2 matching 14 bases. The germline V gene has CDR1 SGHTA and CDR2 FQGNSA. J was trimmed by 4 bases and V by 6 bases; bases with no gene match: 5. This CDR3 spans 15 amino acids.

The chain combines TRBV7-9 with TRBJ2-7; no clear D gene. The germline gives CDR1 SEHNR, CDR2 FQNEAQ (reference sequence). CDR3 length: 13 amino acids. Trimming left V 5 bases short and J 6 bases short, with 14 bases between. CDR3 region: CASSPPGFFEQYF. The CDR3 DNA is TGTGCCAGCAGCCCCCCGGGCTTCTTCGAGCAGTACTTC.

The chain carries TRBV9 and TRBJ1-3; D is uncertain. Trimming cost V 4 bases and J 0 bases, with 11 bases left between them. CDR3 size: 15 residues. CDR1 and CDR2 from the germline V gene are SGDLS and YYNGEE. CDR3 DNA sequence: TGTGCCAGCAGCACCGACTTAAGCTCTGGAAACACCATATATTTT. It encodes CASSTDLSSGNTIYF.

This chain uses TRBV7-3 with TRBJ2-2; the D is unclear. Germline V gives CDR1 SGHTA, CDR2 FQGTGA. The CDR3 runs to 13 residues. The V end lost 3 bases, the J end lost 6 bases, and 8 bases lay between the germline ends. CDR3 protein: CASSFGLAGELFF. CDR3 sequence (DNA): TGTGCCAGCAGCTTTGGGCTTGCCGGGGAGCTGTTTTTT.

This clone occurred a few times. The V and J genes are TRBV6-4 and TRBJ1-1; tentatively, D is TRBD1 (5 bases). The germline V and J ends were trimmed by 0 bases and 7 bases, with 9 bases remaining between them. The V gene's germline CDR1 is MRHNA and CDR2 SNTAGT. The length of the CDR3 is 13 residues. The chain's CDR3 is CASSDSNRREAFF. CDR3 in DNA: TGTGCCAGCAGTGACTCGAACAGGCGTGAAGCTTTCTTT.

The chain links TRBV19 to TRBJ2-1, with 8 nucleotides matching TRBD1. The trim removed 5 bases at V and 5 bases at J, leaving 8 bases unmatched. The CDR3 contains 15 residues. Germline V gene lookup returns CDR1 LNHDA and CDR2 SQIVND (reference sequence). In DNA, the CDR3 is TGTGCCAGTAGTGTTTGGCAGGGGGCAAACAATGAGCAGTTCTTC. It yields the protein CASSVWQGANNEQFF.

J is TRBJ2-1 and V is TRBV5-5; no reliable D call. The CDR3 has 15 amino acids. The germline CDR1 and CDR2 sequences are SGHKS and YYEKEE (reference sequence). V gave up 0 bases and J gave up 0 bases, with 7 bases separating them. The CDR3 DNA follows: TGTGCCAGCAGCTTGGGCGAGAGCTCCTACAATGAGCAGTTCTTC. Translated, it gives CASSLGESSYNEQFF.

A few counts support this clone. The chain carries TRBV5-8 and TRBJ1-3, with D possibly matching TRBD1 (5 bases). V was pared by 1 base and J by 2 bases, with 7 bases between. This CDR3 spans 14 amino acids. Germline V gene data show CDR1 as SGHTS and CDR2 as YDEGEE. DNA of the CDR3: TGTGCCAGCAGCTTGCCAGGGACTGGAAACACCATATATTTT. Its translation: CASSLPGTGNTIYF.

This clone has only a few counts. The chain carries TRBV10-3 and TRBJ2-1; D is unresolved. Looked up from germline, CDR1 is ENHRY and CDR2 is SYGVKD. The CDR3 runs to 14 residues. V lost 11 bases to trimming and J lost 3 bases, with 17 bases between them. The CDR3: CASIYSDVYNEQFF. The CDR3 coding sequence is TGTGCCTCCATTTACTCCGACGTCTACAATGAGCAGTTCTTC.

The sample holds a few counts of this clone. J is TRBJ2-7 and V is TRBV4-1, with 9 bases that match TRBD1. J was trimmed by 5 bases and V by 3 bases; bases with no gene match: 5. The length of the CDR3 is 14 residues. Germline CDR1 MGHRA, CDR2 YSYEKL. CDR3 bases: TGCGCCAGCAGCCAGGGACAGGGCAGCGACGAGCAGTACTTC. Protein: CASSQGQGSDEQYF.

Only a few counts were recorded for this clone. The chain carries TRBV5-1 and TRBJ2-1; 7 bases map to TRBD2. V was pared by 7 bases and J by 2 bases, with 9 bases of the junction left unmatched. This CDR3 has 15 amino acids. The V gene's germline CDR1 is SGHRS and CDR2 YFSETQ. This CDR3 is CASRGGTYTYNEQFF. For the CDR3, the DNA is TGCGCCAGCCGGGGAGGGACCTATACCTACAATGAGCAGTTCTTC.

The CDR3 is CASSLTEGGGYNEQFF. For the CDR3, the DNA is TGTGCCAGCTCACTAACCGAGGGGGGAGGTTACAATGAGCAGTTCTTC. The chain joins TRBV18 to TRBJ2-1, with D possibly being TRBD1 or TRBD2 (6 bases each). Per germline, CDR1 KGHSH and CDR2 LQKENI. The CDR3 has 16 residues. V lost 4 bases to trimming and J lost 4 bases, with 17 bases between them.

The V and J genes are TRBV27 and TRBJ1-1; D remains ambiguous. This CDR3 region has 14 residues. Trimming removed 5 bases from V and 2 bases from J, with 12 bases in between. Germline lookup yields CDR1 MNHEY and CDR2 SMNVEV (reference sequence). CDR3 amino acids: CASSHAGVNTEAFF. In DNA form, the CDR3 reads TGTGCCAGCAGTCACGCGGGAGTAAACACTGAAGCTTTCTTT.